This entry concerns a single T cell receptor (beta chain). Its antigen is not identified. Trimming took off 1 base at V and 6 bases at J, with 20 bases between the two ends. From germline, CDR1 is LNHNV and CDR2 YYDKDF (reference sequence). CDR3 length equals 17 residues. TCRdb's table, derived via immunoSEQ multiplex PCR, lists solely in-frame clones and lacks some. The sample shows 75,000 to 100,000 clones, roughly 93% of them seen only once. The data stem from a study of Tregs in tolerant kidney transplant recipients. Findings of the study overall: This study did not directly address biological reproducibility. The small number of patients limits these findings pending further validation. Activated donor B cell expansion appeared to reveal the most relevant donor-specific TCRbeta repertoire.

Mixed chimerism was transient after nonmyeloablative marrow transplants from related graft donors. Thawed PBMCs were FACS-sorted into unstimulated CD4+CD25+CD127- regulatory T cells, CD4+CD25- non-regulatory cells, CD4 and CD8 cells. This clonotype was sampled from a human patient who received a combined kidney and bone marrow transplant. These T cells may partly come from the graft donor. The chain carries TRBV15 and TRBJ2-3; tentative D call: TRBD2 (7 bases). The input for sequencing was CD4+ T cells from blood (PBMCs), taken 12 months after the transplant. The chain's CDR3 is CATSRGRGGGTGDTQYF. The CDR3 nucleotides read TGTGCCACCAGCAGAGGGCGAGGGGGGGGTACGGGGGATACGCAGTATTTT.